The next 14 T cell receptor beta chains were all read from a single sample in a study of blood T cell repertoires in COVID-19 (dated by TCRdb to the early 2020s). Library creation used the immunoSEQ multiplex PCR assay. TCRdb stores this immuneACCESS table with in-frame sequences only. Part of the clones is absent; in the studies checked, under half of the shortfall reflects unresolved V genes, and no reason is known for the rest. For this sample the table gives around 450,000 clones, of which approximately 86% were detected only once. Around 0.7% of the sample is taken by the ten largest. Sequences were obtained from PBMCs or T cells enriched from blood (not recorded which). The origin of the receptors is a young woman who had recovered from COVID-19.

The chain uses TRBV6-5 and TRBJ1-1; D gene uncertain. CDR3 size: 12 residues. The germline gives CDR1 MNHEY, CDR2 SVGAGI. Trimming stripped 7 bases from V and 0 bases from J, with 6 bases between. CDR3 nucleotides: TGTGCCAGCAAACAACTGAACACTGAAGCTTTCTTT. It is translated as CASKQLNTEAFF.

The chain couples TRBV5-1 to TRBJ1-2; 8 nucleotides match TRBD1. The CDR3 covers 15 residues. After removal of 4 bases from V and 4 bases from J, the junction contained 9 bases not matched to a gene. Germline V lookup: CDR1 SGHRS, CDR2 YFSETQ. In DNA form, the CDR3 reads TGCGCCAGCAGCACCGGGACAGGAGCGCTCTATGGCTACACCTTC. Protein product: CASSTGTGALYGYTF.

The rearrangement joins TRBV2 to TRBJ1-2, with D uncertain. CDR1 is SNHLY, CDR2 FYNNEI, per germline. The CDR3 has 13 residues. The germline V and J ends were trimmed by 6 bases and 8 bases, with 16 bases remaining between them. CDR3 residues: CASRVLNAVGYTF. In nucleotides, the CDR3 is TGTGCCAGCAGGGTCCTTAACGCAGTCGGCTACACCTTC.

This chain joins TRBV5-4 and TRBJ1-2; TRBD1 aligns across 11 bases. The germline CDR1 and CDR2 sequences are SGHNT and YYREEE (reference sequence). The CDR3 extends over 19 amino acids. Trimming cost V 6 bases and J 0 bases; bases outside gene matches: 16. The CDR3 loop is CASTVPPAGQGASNYGYTF. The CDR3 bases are TGTGCCAGCACCGTTCCCCCGGCCGGACAGGGGGCTTCTAACTATGGCTACACCTTC. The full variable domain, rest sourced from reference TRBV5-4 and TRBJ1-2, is ETGVTQSPTHLIKTRGQQVTLRCSSQSGHNTVSWYQQALGQGPQFIFQYYREEENGRGNFPPRFSGLQFPNYSSELNVNALELDDSALYLCASTVPPAGQGASNYGYTFGSGTRLTVV.

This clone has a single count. This CDR3 reads CASRTGAGETQYF. The CDR3 nucleotides read TGTGCCAGCAGGACAGGGGCAGGGGAGACCCAGTACTTC. This rearrangement joins TRBV6-5 to TRBJ2-5, with 8 bases that match TRBD1. CDR3 size: 13 residues. CDR1 is MNHEY, CDR2 SVGAGI, per germline. With V trimmed by 6 bases and J by 5 bases, 5 bases remained unmatched.

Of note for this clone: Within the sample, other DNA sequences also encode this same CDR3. The CDR3 loop is CASSPSGGEQYF. In nucleotides, the CDR3 is TGTGCCAGCTCACCCTCAGGGGGCGAGCAGTACTTC. V gene TRBV18 combines with J gene TRBJ2-7, with 7 nucleotides matching TRBD1. Trimming took 3 bases from V and 6 from J; bases not matched to a gene: 2. Per the germline V gene, CDR1 is KGHSH and CDR2 is LQKENI. The CDR3 contains 12 residues.

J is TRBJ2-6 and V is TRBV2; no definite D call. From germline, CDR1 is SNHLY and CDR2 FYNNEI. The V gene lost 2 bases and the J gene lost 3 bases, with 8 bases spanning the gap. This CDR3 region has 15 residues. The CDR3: CASSEWADGANVLTF. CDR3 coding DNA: TGTGCCAGCAGTGAATGGGCCGATGGGGCCAACGTCCTGACTTTC.

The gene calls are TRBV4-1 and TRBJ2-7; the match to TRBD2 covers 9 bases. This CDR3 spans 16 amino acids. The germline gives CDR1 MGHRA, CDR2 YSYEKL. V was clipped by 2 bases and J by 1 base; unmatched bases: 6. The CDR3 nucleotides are TGCGCCAGCAGCCAACGCCTGACTAGCGGATCCTACGAGCAGTACTTC. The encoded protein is CASSQRLTSGSYEQYF.

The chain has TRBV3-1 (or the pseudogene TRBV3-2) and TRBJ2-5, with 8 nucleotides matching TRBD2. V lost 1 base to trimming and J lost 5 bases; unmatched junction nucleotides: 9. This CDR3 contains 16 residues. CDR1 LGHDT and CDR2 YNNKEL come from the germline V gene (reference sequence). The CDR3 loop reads CASSQGGRGGPETQYF. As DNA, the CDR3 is TGTGCCAGCAGCCAAGGAGGTCGGGGGGGTCCGGAGACCCAGTACTTC.

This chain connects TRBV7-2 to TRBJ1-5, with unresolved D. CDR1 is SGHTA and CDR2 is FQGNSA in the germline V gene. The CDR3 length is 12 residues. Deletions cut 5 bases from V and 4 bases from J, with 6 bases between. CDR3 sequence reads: CASSPINQPQHF. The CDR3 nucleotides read TGTGCCAGCAGCCCCATTAATCAGCCCCAGCATTTT.

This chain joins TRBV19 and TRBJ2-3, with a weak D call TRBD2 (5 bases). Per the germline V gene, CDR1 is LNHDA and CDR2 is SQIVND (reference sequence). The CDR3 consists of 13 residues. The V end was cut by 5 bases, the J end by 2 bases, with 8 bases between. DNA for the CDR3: TGTGCCAGTAGTCCGGGAACCACAGATACGCAGTATTTT. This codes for CASSPGTTDTQYF.

The CDR3 reads CASSLATGGTEAFF. The DNA of the CDR3 is TGTGCCAGCAGCTTAGCGACAGGGGGGACTGAAGCTTTCTTT. The chain recombines TRBV7-9 with TRBJ1-1; 9 bases match TRBD1. This CDR3 has 14 residues. From germline, CDR1 is SEHNR and CDR2 FQNEAQ (reference sequence). After removal of 0 bases from V and 5 bases from J, the junction contained 1 base not matched to a gene.

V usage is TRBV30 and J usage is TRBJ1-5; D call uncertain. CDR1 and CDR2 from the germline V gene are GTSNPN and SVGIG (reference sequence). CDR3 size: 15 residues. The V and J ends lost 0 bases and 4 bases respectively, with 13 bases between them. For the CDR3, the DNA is TGTGCCTGGAGTGTACTGAACGGGGTGAATCAGCCCCAGCATTTT. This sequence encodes CAWSVLNGVNQPQHF.

The CDR3: CASSFRGVDQPQHF. DNA for the CDR3: TGTGCCAGCAGTTTCAGGGGGGTAGATCAGCCCCAGCATTTT. V and J are TRBV27 and TRBJ1-5, with 7 bases aligning to TRBD1. The CDR3 is made up of 14 amino acids. Germline CDR1 reads MNHEY; CDR2 reads SMNVEV (reference sequence). V gave up 3 bases and J gave up 5 bases; unmatched junction bases: 4.